These 15 T cell receptor beta chains were sequenced from one sample in a study of CD8+CD57+ T cells in acquired aplastic anemia. It was genomic DNA that served as the template for profiling TCR beta VDJ and CDR3. MiXCR was run by TCRdb on the reads, yielding one entry per CDR3 protein. This sample has some 180,000 distinct CDR3 sequences, with less than 50% found just once. The patients chosen for sequencing had shown expansion of CD8+CD57+ cells (detected by flow cytometry). The sample was sorted CD4+, CD8+, or CD8+CD57+ T cells (not recorded which) from PBMCs. Receptors were obtained from a human donor with aplastic anemia.

This clonotype turned up a few times. The rearrangement joins TRBV9 to TRBJ2-2; D is possibly TRBD1 or TRBD2 (5 bases each). V lost 9 bases, J lost 4 bases, and 10 bases lay in between. Germline assignment: CDR1 SGDLS and CDR2 YYNGEE. The CDR3 loop spans 12 amino acids. DNA for the CDR3: TGTGCCAACCGGGACGGCACCGGGGAGCTGTTTTTT. Protein sequence: CANRDGTGELFF.

The chain combines TRBV24-1 with TRBJ2-2; 8 nucleotides line up with TRBD1. Germline V CDR1 and CDR2: KGHDR, SFDVKD. This CDR3 is 14 amino acids long. Trimming removed 5 bases from V and 6 bases from J; junction bases left unmatched: 4. The CDR3 DNA is TGTGCCACCAGTGCCCTGACAGGGGCCGGGGAGCTGTTTTTT. Translation gives CATSALTGAGELFF.

The V gene is TRBV9, the J gene TRBJ1-4; D unclear. CDR1 SGDLS and CDR2 YYNGEE come from the germline V gene. Trimming stripped 4 bases from V and 8 bases from J, with 9 bases between. The CDR3 consists of 12 residues. The CDR3 sequence is CASSQGLEKLFF. The CDR3 coding sequence is TGTGCCAGCAGCCAAGGTCTCGAAAAACTGTTTTTT.

To note about this clonotype: This may stem from a read error, because a much larger clone lies one nucleotide away. The CDR3 does not close with the conserved phenylalanine or tryptophan, likely indicating a read error. The J gene is TRBJ1-1, the V gene TRBV4-2, with D maybe TRBD1 (6 bases). The CDR3 has 16 residues. The V and J ends lost 0 bases and 4 bases respectively, with 15 bases between them. Per the germline V gene, CDR1 is LGHNA and CDR2 is YNFKEQ. This CDR3 is CASSQESLEGGTEAFS. The CDR3 nucleotides are TGTGCCAGCAGCCAAGAGTCGTTGGAAGGGGGCACTGAAGCTTTCTCT.

This chain connects TRBV10-3 to TRBJ1-4; D gene ambiguous. The germline V gene has CDR1 ENHRY and CDR2 SYGVKD. V gave up 3 bases and J gave up 7 bases, with 9 bases separating them. The CDR3 has 13 residues. The CDR3 region has the DNA TGTGCCATCAGTGATTACAGTCGTGAAAAACTGTTTTTT. It encodes CAISDYSREKLFF.

This clonotype was found many times. This chain's CDR3 is CASSSSGVSPGNTIYF. The CDR3 DNA reads as TGCGCCAGCAGTTCGTCTGGAGTGTCGCCTGGAAACACCATATATTTT. J is TRBJ1-3 and V is TRBV5-1, with D unclear. This CDR3 has 16 amino acids. The ends were cut back, 5 bases at V and 2 bases at J, with 17 bases in the middle. Germline CDR1 is SGHRS and CDR2 is YFSETQ.

The chain carries TRBV20-1 and TRBJ2-3, with 12 positions matching TRBD1. CDR3 length: 14 residues. Losses at the gene ends were 6 bases for V and 6 bases for J; bases not matched to a gene: 7. CDR1 is DFQATT, CDR2 SNEGSKA, per germline (reference sequence). The CDR3 here is CSARGDRGLDTQYF. CDR3 DNA sequence: TGCAGTGCCAGGGGGGACAGGGGGCTCGATACGCAGTATTTT.

The genes are TRBV20-1 and TRBJ1-1, with D possibly matching TRBD1 (6 bases). Germline V lookup: CDR1 DFQATT, CDR2 SNEGSKA (reference sequence). CDR3 length: 14 amino acids. The V and J ends lost 2 bases and 3 bases respectively, with 13 bases between them. CDR3 protein: CSARWGGGHTEAFF. The CDR3, as DNA: TGCAGTGCTAGATGGGGAGGGGGACACACTGAAGCTTTCTTT.

This clonotype was counted at least ten times. The V gene is TRBV6-1, the J gene TRBJ2-3, with 12 bases identical to TRBD2. The germline V gene has CDR1 MNHNS and CDR2 SASEGT. With V trimmed by 5 bases and J by 4 bases, 4 bases remained unmatched. This CDR3 spans 15 amino acids. The DNA of the CDR3 is TGTGCCAGCAGTACGACTAGCGGGGGCCCAGATACGCAGTATTTT. Translating gives CASSTTSGGPDTQYF.

This clonotype was observed a handful of times. With a much larger clone just one base away, this may be a read error. The V call is TRBV20-1, the J call TRBJ1-2, with D possibly matching TRBD1 (5 bases). Trimming shortened V by 6 bases and J by 8 bases, and 19 bases separated the two germline ends. CDR1 is DFQATT and CDR2 is SNEGSKA in the germline V gene (reference sequence). The CDR3 consists of 13 residues. The DNA of the CDR3 is TGCAGTGCCCATTTACGGGGGAAGGCGGGCTACACCTTC. Its protein product is CSAHLRGKAGYTF.

The sample holds many counts of this clonotype. The chain combines TRBV5-8 with TRBJ1-2; 8 bases line up with TRBD1. This CDR3 region has 15 residues. The germline V gene has CDR1 SGHTS and CDR2 YDEGEE. J lost 2 bases, V lost 4 bases, and 7 bases had no gene match. The DNA of the CDR3 is TGTGCCAGCAGCCACCGGGACAGGAAGAACTATGGCTACACCTTC. It codes for CASSHRDRKNYGYTF.

This clonotype showed up many times. The rearrangement joins TRBV3-1 to TRBJ1-1, with D perhaps matching TRBD1 (6 bases). Germline values: CDR1 LGHDT, CDR2 YNNKEL (reference sequence). V was trimmed by 8 bases and J by 5 bases, leaving 15 bases between them. There are 13 residues in the CDR3. The CDR3 protein is CASRRDRFTEAFF. The CDR3 nucleotides read TGTGCCAGCCGCCGTGACAGGTTTACTGAAGCTTTCTTT.

The chain recombines TRBV29-1 with TRBJ2-7, with D tentatively TRBD2 (6 bases). The CDR3 runs 12 residues. Germline lookup yields CDR1 SQVTM and CDR2 ANQGSEA. Trimming removed 2 bases from V and 6 bases from J, with 11 bases in between. CDR3 bases: TGCAGCGTTGAAAAACTAGCTGGCGAGCAGTACTTC. It codes for CSVEKLAGEQYF.

The chain combines TRBV7-6 with TRBJ2-7; D remains ambiguous. From germline, CDR1 is SGHVS and CDR2 FNYEAQ. The CDR3 has 14 residues. Trimming took 6 bases from V and 0 from J, leaving 12 bases between them. CDR3 residues: CASRSRINSYEQYF. The CDR3 DNA reads TGTGCCAGCAGGTCACGGATCAACTCCTACGAGCAGTACTTC. Complete variable domain (other parts from reference TRBV7-6 and TRBJ2-7): GAGVSQSPRYKVTKRGQDVALRCDPISGHVSLYWYRQALGQGPEFLTYFNYEAQQDKSGLPNDRFSAERPEGSISTLTIQRTEQRDSAMYRCASRSRINSYEQYFGPGTRLTVT.

The V and J genes are TRBV5-8 and TRBJ1-2; D remains unclear. This CDR3 contains 13 residues. Deletions cut 1 base from V and 4 bases from J, with 8 bases between. The V gene's germline CDR1 is SGHTS and CDR2 YDEGEE. CDR3: CASSLQVAYGYTF. The CDR3, as DNA: TGTGCCAGCAGCTTGCAGGTTGCCTATGGCTACACCTTC. Full variable domain (missing parts from reference TRBV5-8 and TRBJ1-2): EAGVTQSPTHLIKTRGQQATLRCSPISGHTSVYWYQQALGLGLQFLLWYDEGEERNRGNFPPRFSGRQFPNYSSELNVNALELEDSALYLCASSLQVAYGYTFGSGTRLTVV.